The rows below give T cell receptor beta chains drawn from one sample of a study of shared clonotypes between healthy human individuals. Profiled with immunoSEQ multiplex PCR; TCRdb holds only in-frame clones, not every one. The sample records approximately 600,000 clones, about 95% being singletons. Sequencing was done on a sample of naive CD8+ T cells sorted from blood. The receptors were gathered from a woman aged 25 to 39 in good health. The CDR3 runs from the conserved cysteine through the conserved F or W. The D gene is left open where the match is weak. Size tells how often a clone was seen (once, few, many) or the class of an expanded clone, and some rows leave it out.

d_call,v_call,clone_size,j_call,cdr3_aa,cdr3_nt
-,TRBV10-3,-,TRBJ2-1,CAISLGLEYNEQFF,TGTGCCATCAGCTTAGGACTGGAGTACAATGAGCAGTTCTTC
-,TRBV9,-,TRBJ2-2,CASNGDGPFTGELFF,TGTGCCAGCAACGGGGACGGGCCCTTCACCGGGGAGCTGTTTTTT
TRBD2,TRBV27,-,TRBJ2-7,CASSRTSGYEQYF,TGTGCCAGCAGTCGGACTAGCGGCTACGAGCAGTACTTC
-,TRBV6-1,-,TRBJ2-7,CASRNYEQYF,TGTGCCAGCAGGAACTACGAGCAGTACTTC
-,TRBV2,once,TRBJ2-5,CASSEVGGGDAETQYF,TGTGCCAGCAGTGAAGTCGGAGGGGGCGACGCGGAGACCCAGTACTTC
-,TRBV5-1,-,TRBJ2-7,CASSLLADEQYF,TGCGCCAGCAGCTTGCTTGCCGACGAGCAGTACTTC
-,TRBV16,-,TRBJ2-1,CASSPPQGYNEMLFF,TGTGCCAGCAGCCCCCCCCAGGGATACAATGAGATGCTGTTCTTC
-,TRBV20-1,few,TRBJ1-1,CSARVSGEAFF,TGCAGTGCTAGAGTCTCGGGTGAAGCTTTCTTT
TRBD1,TRBV13,-,TRBJ2-7,CASSTGQGLEQYF,TGTGCCAGCAGCACGGGACAGGGGCTCGAGCAGTACTTC
TRBD1,TRBV29-1,-,TRBJ2-7,CSVEGTGLNEQYF,TGCAGCGTTGAAGGGACAGGTTTGAACGAGCAGTACTTC
TRBD2,TRBV28,-,TRBJ2-3,CASSSLTGGRGDTQYF,TGTGCCAGCAGCTCTTTGACGGGGGGGAGAGGAGATACGCAGTATTTT
TRBD2,TRBV9,-,TRBJ2-2,CASSAGTSVAGELFF,TGTGCCAGCAGCGCCGGGACTAGCGTGGCCGGGGAGCTGTTTTTT
-,TRBV6-1,-,TRBJ1-1,CASSENRVNTEAFF,TGTGCCAGCAGTGAAAACAGGGTGAACACTGAAGCTTTCTTT
-,TRBV19,once,TRBJ1-1,CASSMTENTEAFF,TGTGCCAGTAGTATGACAGAAAACACTGAAGCTTTCTTT
-,TRBV9,-,TRBJ2-3,CASSDGLVPDTQYF,TGTGCCAGCAGCGATGGACTGGTTCCAGATACGCAGTATTTT
TRBD1,TRBV27,-,TRBJ1-1,CASSLSSVGQANTEAFF,TGTGCCAGCAGTTTATCGAGTGTTGGACAGGCGAACACTGAAGCTTTCTTT
-,TRBV11-2,-,TRBJ2-1,CASSHQRAEQFF,TGTGCCAGCAGCCATCAGCGGGCTGAGCAGTTCTTC
-,TRBV28,-,TRBJ1-2,CASSQLLGQGEILGGYTF,TGTGCCAGCAGTCAACTCTTAGGCCAGGGTGAAATACTCGGTGGCTACACCTTC
-,TRBV7-9,-,TRBJ2-1,CASSHLQDKGSDEQFF,TGTGCCAGCAGCCATCTCCAGGACAAGGGGTCCGATGAGCAGTTCTTC
-,TRBV7-3,-,TRBJ1-1,CASSLLGSKTAHGTEAFF,TGTGCCAGCAGCTTATTGGGGTCAAAGACGGCCCACGGGACTGAAGCTTTCTTT
-,TRBV28,-,TRBJ1-1,CAVTGPRYLKPMNTEAFF,TGTGCCGTGACAGGTCCGCGGTATCTCAAACCCATGAACACTGAAGCTTTCTTT
TRBD1,TRBV28,-,TRBJ1-1,CASSEQGAGTEAFF,TGTGCCAGCAGTGAACAGGGGGCAGGCACTGAAGCTTTCTTT
-,TRBV7-2,-,TRBJ2-7,CASSLGLGGYEQYF,TGTGCCAGCAGCTTAGGACTAGGGGGTTACGAGCAGTACTTC
-,TRBV28,-,TRBJ2-7,CASSFPGTSSYEQYF,TGTGCCAGCAGTTTCCCGGGGACGAGCTCCTACGAGCAGTACTTC
-,TRBV28,-,TRBJ1-2,CASSLGGFDYGYTF,TGTGCCAGCAGTTTAGGGGGTTTTGACTATGGCTACACCTTC
TRBD1,TRBV27,once,TRBJ2-1,CASRQGTTYNEQFF,TGTGCCAGCAGACAGGGGACGACCTACAATGAGCAGTTCTTC
TRBD1,TRBV19,-,TRBJ2-2,CASRETGPGELFF,TGTGCCAGTCGCGAGACAGGGCCCGGGGAGCTGTTTTTT
TRBD2,TRBV27,-,TRBJ2-7,CASSTLSGKSSYEQYF,TGTGCCAGCAGTACCTTGAGCGGGAAGAGCTCCTACGAGCAGTACTTC
-,TRBV10-1,few,TRBJ2-7,CASSGGDGESEQYF,TGCGCCAGCAGTGGCGGTGACGGGGAATCTGAGCAGTACTTC
TRBD2,TRBV19,-,TRBJ2-7,CASSIRSTSVYEQYF,TGTGCCAGTAGTATCCGGTCGACTAGCGTTTACGAGCAGTACTTC
-,TRBV5-6,-,TRBJ1-2,CASSRRRGKFGYTF,TGTGCCAGCTCCCGACGCCGGGGGAAATTTGGCTACACCTTC
TRBD2,TRBV9,-,TRBJ2-3,CASSVEGRESLLADTQYF,TGTGCCAGCAGCGTGGAAGGGCGGGAGAGTTTGTTAGCAGATACGCAGTATTTT
-,TRBV13,-,TRBJ2-3,CASSLKTSPVTDTQYF,TGTGCCAGCAGCCTTAAGACTAGTCCCGTGACAGATACGCAGTATTTT
TRBD2,TRBV7-6,-,TRBJ2-1,CASSRGLAETMSSYNEQFF,TGTGCCAGCAGCCGGGGACTAGCGGAAACAATGAGCTCCTACAATGAGCAGTTCTTC
TRBD1,TRBV28,-,TRBJ2-1,CASSLSLGTGAHNEQFF,TGTGCCAGCAGTTTATCCCTCGGGACAGGGGCACACAATGAGCAGTTCTTC
-,TRBV27,-,TRBJ2-7,CASRSVEVYEQYF,TGTGCCAGCAGATCGGTTGAGGTGTACGAGCAGTACTTC
-,TRBV6-5,-,TRBJ2-7,CASSYSILVAHEQYF,TGTGCCAGCAGTTACTCGATTTTGGTAGCTCACGAGCAGTACTTC
-,TRBV7-9,-,TRBJ1-5,CASSLGSDQPQHF,TGTGCCAGCAGCTTAGGGTCAGACCAGCCCCAGCATTTT
TRBD2,TRBV28,-,TRBJ2-7,CASSRPESGNSYEQYF,TGTGCCAGCAGTCGACCCGAAAGCGGGAACTCCTACGAGCAGTACTTC
-,TRBV5-1,-,TRBJ2-6,CASSLAIGSGTGANVLTF,TGCGCCAGCAGCTTGGCTATCGGGAGTGGCACTGGGGCCAACGTCCTGACTTTC
-,TRBV6-5,once,TRBJ2-7,CASSYGLGSTYEQYF,TGTGCCAGCAGTTACGGGCTAGGTAGTACCTACGAGCAGTACTTC
-,TRBV28,-,TRBJ1-1,CASSLSVVMNTEAFF,TGTGCCAGCAGTTTATCTGTAGTCATGAACACTGAAGCTTTCTTT
-,TRBV7-3,-,TRBJ2-3,CASSLKGADTQYF,TGTGCCAGCAGCTTAAAGGGAGCAGATACGCAGTATTTT
TRBD1,TRBV5-4,-,TRBJ2-7,CASSSRDRSYEQYF,TGTGCCAGCAGCTCCAGGGACAGGTCCTACGAGCAGTACTTC
-,TRBV7-2,-,TRBJ1-3,CASSLAFRRWTLSGNTIYF,TGTGCCAGCAGCTTAGCGTTCAGGCGGTGGACTCTCTCTGGAAACACCATATATTTT
-,TRBV7-9,-,TRBJ2-7,CASSLTNYEQYF,TGTGCCAGCAGCTTAACAAACTACGAGCAGTACTTC
-,TRBV28,once,TRBJ1-2,CASSLRGGRYTF,TGTGCCAGCAGTTTGAGGGGGGGACGTTACACCTTC
-,TRBV28,-,TRBJ1-2,CASSIPGGSDYGYTF,TGTGCCAGCAGTATCCCTGGGGGGAGCGACTATGGCTACACCTTC
TRBD2,TRBV6-6,-,TRBJ2-5,CASSYLAGEPETQYF,TGTGCCAGCAGTTACCTAGCGGGAGAACCGGAGACCCAGTACTTC
-,TRBV19,few,TRBJ2-7,CASQAGGQGFYEQYF,TGTGCCAGCCAGGCGGGGGGACAGGGCTTCTACGAGCAGTACTTC
-,TRBV6-1,-,TRBJ1-1,CASSEVPLNTEAFF,TGTGCCAGCAGTGAAGTCCCATTGAACACTGAAGCTTTCTTT
-,TRBV6-5,-,TRBJ2-7,CASSTRDPTLEQYF,TGTGCCAGCAGTACCCGGGATCCCACGCTCGAGCAGTACTTC
-,TRBV19,-,TRBJ1-1,CASTGRANTEAFF,TGTGCCAGTACGGGACGGGCGAACACTGAAGCTTTCTTT